This TCR beta chain was profiled in a study of cytomegalovirus exposure and HLA in healthy donors. The study, taken as a whole, reports: As confirmed in vitro, a few CMV-associated chains were specific for CMV antigens. CMV serostatus was the only immune exposure information that was available.

Both 60 Vbeta primers and 13 Jbeta primers went into the PCR. TCRdb's table, derived via immunoSEQ multiplex PCR, lists solely in-frame clones and lacks some. The sample yields roughly 120,000 clones, 79% seen once. Points on this clone: Its specificity is unknown.

The V end lost 4 bases, the J end lost 4 bases, and 13 bases lay between the germline ends. This CDR3 has 13 amino acids. From germline, CDR1 is GTSNPN and CDR2 SVGIG (reference sequence). This TCR was recovered from a young man in good health and CMV-seronegative. The chain has TRBV30 and TRBJ1-2, with D tentatively TRBD1 (5 bases). The sample comprised PBMCs. CDR3 coding DNA: TGTGCCTGGATTCAGGGATTTGGCTATGGCTACACCTTC. This encodes CAWIQGFGYGYTF.